This T cell receptor (beta chain) appears in the sequencing data of a study of cytomegalovirus exposure and HLA in healthy donors. The CDR3 totals 15 residues. Germline CDR1 is SGHNT and CDR2 is YENEEA. The germline V and J ends were trimmed by 5 bases and 0 bases, with 13 bases remaining between them. Vbeta (60) and Jbeta (13) primers were used in the PCR. Produced via immunoSEQ multiplex PCR; TCRdb's table is partial and in-frame only. The sample yields around 140,000 clones, 82% seen once. A remark on this clone: Its antigen is unidentified.

Study-level findings and limits: Later on, an analysis showed TCR association rates differing by HLA locus, with DRB1 the most and HLA-C the fewest. Likely technical artifact: a cluster of highly shared sequence variants. The study flagged some 170 TCR beta chains as cytomegalovirus-associated. A later analysis associated 16,951 TCR beta sequences with HLA alleles at a 0.05 false discovery rate.

This TCR derives from a male donor in good health and CMV-seronegative. The chain links TRBV11-3 to TRBJ1-1, with D possibly matching TRBD1 (5 bases). What was sequenced was PBMCs. The CDR3 region has the DNA TGTGCCAGCAGCCCGGGAGGCAGGGTGAACACTGAAGCTTTCTTT. Protein: CASSPGGRVNTEAFF.